The 28 T cell receptor beta chains below all came from one sample that was sequenced in a study of control samples from healthy donors and cancer patients. Clones were read by immunoSEQ multiplex PCR, and TCRdb kept only the in-frame ones, dropping some. The data show tens of thousands of clones, roughly 85% seen once. The sample consisted of PBMCs. The source of these receptors is a man aged 55 to 69 with head and neck cancer.

The chain carries TRBV5-6 and TRBJ1-1; D is uncertain. Trimming removed 0 bases at V and 0 bases at J, with 6 bases between. The germline V gene has CDR1 SGHDT and CDR2 YYEEEE. This CDR3 region has 14 residues. This CDR3 is CASSLVGVNTEAFF. Written as DNA, the CDR3 is TGTGCCAGCAGCTTGGTTGGGGTGAACACTGAAGCTTTCTTT.

In regard to this clone: Possible read error: a much larger clone is one base away. The same CDR3 is also encoded by other DNA sequences in this sample. This rearrangement joins TRBV14 to TRBJ2-4; 7 nucleotides line up with TRBD1. CDR1 is SGHDN and CDR2 is FVKESK in the germline V gene. The CDR3 totals 14 residues. The CDR3 sequence is CASSPGTASNIQYF. The CDR3 DNA reads as TGTGCCAGCAGCCCCGGGACAGCTTCAAACATTCAGTATTTC.

V and J are TRBV18 and TRBJ1-1; D is undetermined. This CDR3 spans 16 amino acids. V was shortened by 6 bases and J by 6 bases, with 23 bases between the two germline ends. Germline-derived CDR1 and CDR2 are KGHSH and LQKENI. CDR3 region: CASSLDRPIAGAEAFF. CDR3 sequence (DNA): TGTGCCAGCTCCCTAGATCGACCCATAGCCGGCGCTGAAGCTTTCTTT.

The chain uses TRBV7-6 and TRBJ2-2, with 7 bases aligning to TRBD2. Trimming removed 2 bases from V and 1 base from J; junction bases left unmatched: 4. This CDR3 has 16 amino acids. CDR1 SGHVS and CDR2 FNYEAQ come from the germline V gene. CDR3 sequence: CASSLRSSGNTGELFF. Written as DNA, the CDR3 is TGTGCCAGCAGCTTAAGGTCTAGCGGGAACACCGGGGAGCTGTTTTTT.

The CDR3 nucleotides are TGTGCCAGCAGCTTAGACGCCTCCGCCCGCGGTTATGAGCAGTTCTTC. This translates into CASSLDASARGYEQFF. This rearrangement joins TRBV7-2 to TRBJ2-1; the D is unclear. The CDR3 runs to 16 residues. With 1 base removed from V and 8 bases from J, the gap between germline ends came to 18 bases. Germline V gene sequence: CDR1 SGHTA, CDR2 FQGNSA.

J is TRBJ1-4 and V is TRBV4-2, with a weak D call TRBD1 (6 bases). This CDR3 spans 15 amino acids. V shed 2 bases and J shed 4 bases, with 11 bases lying between them. Germline-derived CDR1 and CDR2 are LGHNA and YNFKEQ. CDR3 in DNA: TGTGCCAGCAGCCAATTAGGGGGGGGTAATGAAAAACTGTTTTTT. Translation: CASSQLGGGNEKLFF.

This sequence joins TRBV7-9 and TRBJ2-3; D unresolved. Germline V gives CDR1 SEHNR, CDR2 FQNEAQ (reference sequence). The V and J ends lost 3 bases and 6 bases respectively, with 1 base between them. The CDR3 is 10 residues long. This chain's CDR3 is CASSFDTQYF. The CDR3 region has the DNA TGTGCCAGCAGCTTTGATACGCAGTATTTT.

This rearrangement joins TRBV6-5 to TRBJ1-5, with D perhaps TRBD1 (5 bases). The V gene's germline CDR1 is MNHEY and CDR2 SVGAGI. The length of the CDR3 is 16 residues. Trimming took off 4 bases at V and 6 bases at J, with 19 bases between the two ends. CDR3 sequence reads: CASSSLGWDRGQPQHF. CDR3 nucleotide sequence: TGTGCCAGCAGTTCCCTAGGCTGGGACCGTGGTCAGCCCCAGCATTTT.

This chain uses TRBV6-1 with TRBJ1-5, with a weak D call TRBD1 (6 bases). This CDR3 has 16 amino acids. Germline CDR1 and CDR2: MNHNS and SASEGT. V dropped 4 bases and J dropped 4 bases, with 17 bases sitting between them. The CDR3 DNA follows: TGTGCCAGCAGTGGATCACAGGGTCTTCATAATCAGCCCCAGCATTTT. As protein: CASSGSQGLHNQPQHF.

V usage is TRBV6-5 and J usage is TRBJ2-1; 8 bases are a match to TRBD1. Germline-derived CDR1 and CDR2 are MNHEY and SVGAGI. Losses at the gene ends were 1 base for V and 9 bases for J; bases not matched to a gene: 2. This CDR3 is built from 13 residues. The CDR3 loop reads CASSYYTGGEQFF. CDR3 DNA sequence: TGTGCCAGCAGTTACTACACAGGGGGTGAGCAGTTCTTC.

The chain has TRBV19 and TRBJ2-5, with TRBD2 matching 9 bases. This CDR3 comprises 15 residues. J lost 4 bases, V lost 5 bases, and 8 bases had no gene match. Germline CDR1 is LNHDA and CDR2 is SQIVND (reference sequence). The DNA for the CDR3 is TGTGCCAGTAGTCTGGCGGGAGGGCCCCGAGAGACCCAGTACTTC. It encodes CASSLAGGPRETQYF.

The gene calls are TRBV5-4 and TRBJ2-4; the match to TRBD2 covers 9 bases. The germline gives CDR1 SGHNT, CDR2 YYREEE (reference sequence). Trimming cost V 2 bases and J 0 bases; bases outside gene matches: 3. This CDR3 is built from 16 residues. This CDR3 reads CASSFPSGEAKNIQYF. The CDR3 DNA reads as TGTGCCAGCAGCTTTCCTAGCGGGGAAGCCAAAAACATTCAGTACTTC.

The chain's CDR3 is CASSLGGRDIQYF. The CDR3 bases are TGTGCCAGCAGCTTGGGGGGGAGGGACATTCAGTACTTC. This rearrangement joins TRBV11-2 to TRBJ2-4, with 7 nucleotides matching TRBD2. The CDR3 length is 13 residues. Germline values: CDR1 SGHAT, CDR2 FQNNGV. V trimming: 3 bases; J trimming: 8 bases; junction bases outside the gene matches: 4.

The CDR3 DNA reads as TGTGCCAGCAGTCCTCTCGGGGACCGCAATAGCTGGGAGCAGTACTTC. Translating it yields CASSPLGDRNSWEQYF. This rearrangement joins TRBV28 to TRBJ2-7; D tentatively fits TRBD1 or TRBD2 (5 bases each). The germline V and J ends were trimmed by 5 bases and 7 bases, with 24 bases remaining between them. This CDR3 spans 16 amino acids. Germline V gene data show CDR1 as MDHEN and CDR2 as SYDVKM.

This sequence joins TRBV5-4 and TRBJ2-1, with 7 positions matching TRBD2. The CDR3 consists of 14 residues. Unmatched junction bases numbered 11, after V lost 4 bases and J lost 10 bases. Germline-derived CDR1 and CDR2 are SGHNT and YYREEE (reference sequence). CDR3 in DNA: TGTGCCAGCAGCCCGTCGACACATAGCGGGGAGCAGTTCTTC. This translates into CASSPSTHSGEQFF. Combining the CDR3 with reference TRBV5-4 and TRBJ2-1 gives the whole variable domain ETGVTQSPTHLIKTRGQQVTLRCSSQSGHNTVSWYQQALGQGPQFIFQYYREEENGRGNFPPRFSGLQFPNYSSELNVNALELDDSALYLCASSPSTHSGEQFFGPGTRLTVL.

The rearrangement links TRBV4-3 to TRBJ1-6; D uncertain. Germline loops: CDR1 LGHNA, CDR2 YSLEER. The CDR3 length is 16 residues. The V end lost 1 base, the J end lost 7 bases, and 14 bases lay between the germline ends. CDR3 sequence (DNA): TGCGCCAGCAGCCAAGGCGGCCGAGGGTACAATTCACCCCTCCACTTT. Translating it yields CASSQGGRGYNSPLHF.

By proportion, this clone is medium-sized (0.01 to 0.1%). V is TRBV5-3 and J is TRBJ2-7; 16 positions agree with TRBD2. TRBV5-3 is sorted into the ORF group, with uncertain function. This CDR3 has 15 amino acids. Losses at the gene ends were 4 bases for V and 4 bases for J; bases not matched to a gene: 2. The chain's CDR3 is CARSVGLAGGYEQYF. For the CDR3, the DNA is TGTGCCAGAAGCGTGGGACTAGCGGGAGGGTACGAGCAGTACTTC.

A single count supports this clone. CDR3 nucleotides: TGTGCCAGCAATTATGAGACAGCCGGGGGAAACACCATATATTTT. It translates to CASNYETAGGNTIYF. This sequence joins TRBV6-5 and TRBJ1-3; D is possibly TRBD1 (5 bases). The length of the CDR3 is 15 residues. Germline lookup yields CDR1 MNHEY and CDR2 SVGAGI. V gave up 7 bases and J gave up 4 bases, with 17 bases separating them.

The chain is built from TRBV24-1 and TRBJ2-3, with D uncertain. Germline V CDR1 and CDR2: KGHDR, SFDVKD. The CDR3 is 14 residues long. V gave up 0 bases and J gave up 2 bases, with 5 bases separating them. CDR3 coding DNA: TGTGCCACCAGTGATTTGGACCCCACAGATACGCAGTATTTT. Translation: CATSDLDPTDTQYF.

On this clone itself: Compared with germline, one end of the junction differs, possibly owing to a read error. The chain uses TRBV7-3 and TRBJ2-2, with D tentatively TRBD1 or TRBD2 (5 bases each). The CDR3 length is 14 residues. Looked up from germline, CDR1 is SGHTA and CDR2 is FQGTGA. This chain's CDR3 is CTSSLGPSSGELFF. CDR3 nucleotide sequence: TGTACCAGCAGCCTGGGACCTTCTTCCGGGGAGCTGTTTTTT.

The genes are TRBV12-3 or TRBV12-4 and TRBJ2-1; D gene unclear. There are 11 residues in the CDR3. Trimming removed 6 bases at V and 12 bases at J, with 12 bases between. CDR3 region: CASSRIMAQFF. Written as DNA, the CDR3 is TGTGCCAGCAGCCGCATAATGGCGCAGTTCTTC.

The J gene is TRBJ1-4, the V gene TRBV29-1, with D possibly TRBD1 on 5 matching bases. Germline V gene lookup returns CDR1 SQVTM and CDR2 ANQGSEA. Trimming took off 6 bases at V and 6 bases at J, with 14 bases between the two ends. The CDR3 spans 13 residues. The CDR3 reads CSVVTVGDEKLFF. The CDR3 region has the DNA TGCAGCGTAGTGACCGTGGGGGATGAAAAACTGTTTTTT.

This clone was observed a single time. The chain recombines TRBV7-3 with TRBJ2-7; 8 bases are shared with TRBD1. The length of the CDR3 is 15 residues. The germline gives CDR1 SGHTA, CDR2 FQGTGA. The ends lost 5 bases at V and 0 bases at J; junction bases unmatched: 6. The CDR3 loop reads CASSKMTGDSYEQYF. The CDR3 nucleotides are TGTGCCAGCAGCAAAATGACAGGGGACTCCTACGAGCAGTACTTC.

The genes are TRBV27 and TRBJ2-7; 11 bases match TRBD2. Germline V gene data show CDR1 as MNHEY and CDR2 as SMNVEV (reference sequence). The V and J ends lost 6 bases and 6 bases, in that order; junction bases with no gene match: 19. CDR3 length equals 18 residues. In nucleotides, the CDR3 is TGTGCCAGCAGCCCCACTACGACGCCGGGACTAGCGGTCTCCGAGCAGTACTTC. This codes for CASSPTTTPGLAVSEQYF.

The rearrangement uses TRBV3-1 (or the pseudogene TRBV3-2) and TRBJ2-1, with TRBD2 matching 10 bases. Germline CDR1 and CDR2: LGHDT and YNNKEL (reference sequence). J lost 10 bases, V lost 1 base, and 13 bases had no gene match. CDR3 length: 17 residues. CDR3 coding DNA: TGTGCCAGCAGCCAAGGGGGAATGGTAGCGGGAGGAAACGAGCAGTTCTTC. It is translated as CASSQGGMVAGGNEQFF.

The chain has TRBV6-5 and TRBJ2-3; D is possibly TRBD1 (6 bases). The CDR3 is made up of 12 amino acids. Germline lookup yields CDR1 MNHEY and CDR2 SVGAGI. V was shortened by 7 bases and J by 5 bases, with 10 bases between the two germline ends. The CDR3 DNA reads as TGTGCCAGCACGGCCAGGGGAGATACGCAGTATTTT. This codes for CASTARGDTQYF.

This clone was counted only a few times. V gene TRBV24-1 combines with J gene TRBJ2-3; no firm D call. The CDR3 runs 14 residues. Trimming left V 4 bases short and J 4 bases short, with 11 bases between. Germline CDR1 KGHDR, CDR2 SFDVKD. For the CDR3, the DNA is TGTGCCACCAGTGACTCCAACTATGCAGATACGCAGTATTTT. It translates to CATSDSNYADTQYF.

This clone came up once. The rearrangement uses TRBV29-1 and TRBJ1-5; TRBD1 matches at 7 bases. The CDR3 sequence is 12 residues long. Germline V gene sequence: CDR1 SQVTM, CDR2 ANQGSEA. J gave up 7 bases and V 5 bases, and 5 bases lay outside the gene matches. The CDR3 loop is CSVSTGDQPQHF. The CDR3 DNA is TGCAGCGTTTCAACAGGGGACCAGCCCCAGCATTTT.